These T cell receptor beta chains were read from a single sample in a study of CD8 T cells in Susac syndrome. TCRdb reprocessed the immunoSEQ multiplex PCR reads via MiXCR and lists one record per CDR3 protein. Of about 240,000 distinct CDR3 sequences in the sample, less than 96% are singletons; the top ten hold approximately 0.1%. The source material was CD4+ T cells from PBMCs. Receptor source: a human donor with Susac syndrome. Both conserved end residues are part of each CDR3. D genes are given only for firm matches. A row's size may be missing; if present it is once, few, many or a size class.

d_gene: .
abundance: once
j_gene: TRBJ1-1
v_gene: TRBV30
CDR3nt: TGTGCCTGGACCCGGCTCATGGGCACTGAAGCTTTCTTT
CDR3aa: CAWTRLMGTEAFF

d_gene: .
abundance: .
j_gene: TRBJ2-7
v_gene: TRBV2
CDR3nt: TGTGCCAGCAGACGATTAGCAAGCGAGCAGTACTTC
CDR3aa: CASRRLASEQYF

d_gene: .
abundance: .
j_gene: TRBJ2-7
v_gene: TRBV15
CDR3nt: TGTGCCACCAGCAGCTGGACGGGCTCCTACGAGCAGTACTTC
CDR3aa: CATSSWTGSYEQYF

d_gene: .
abundance: .
j_gene: TRBJ2-7
v_gene: TRBV12-3/TRBV12-4
CDR3nt: TGTGCCAGCAGTTACCAGAGCGAGCAGTACTTC
CDR3aa: CASSYQSEQYF

d_gene: .
abundance: .
j_gene: TRBJ2-7
v_gene: TRBV24-1
CDR3nt: TGTGCCACCAGTGAAGGACCTCCCTACGAGCAGTACTTC
CDR3aa: CATSEGPPYEQYF

d_gene: TRBD2
abundance: .
j_gene: TRBJ2-1
v_gene: TRBV11-2
CDR3nt: TGTGCCAGCAGCTTAGAACCGGGACTAGCAGTCCCAATATACAATGAGCAGTTCTTC
CDR3aa: CASSLEPGLAVPIYNEQFF

d_gene: .
abundance: once
j_gene: TRBJ2-6
v_gene: TRBV29-1
CDR3nt: TGCAGCGTTGAAAGTGGGGGACATTGGGGTGGGCGAACGATCCTGACTTTC
CDR3aa: CSVESGGHWGGRTILTF

d_gene: TRBD2
abundance: .
j_gene: TRBJ2-5
v_gene: TRBV4-2
CDR3nt: TGTGCCAGCAGCCGCTGGTTCGGGGGGGAGGTGGAGACCCAGTACTTC
CDR3aa: CASSRWFGGEVETQYF

d_gene: .
abundance: .
j_gene: TRBJ2-7
v_gene: TRBV20-1
CDR3nt: TGCAGTGCTACCGGTGGGGCCGTAAGCTCCTACGAGCAGTACTTC
CDR3aa: CSATGGAVSSYEQYF

d_gene: .
abundance: .
j_gene: TRBJ1-1
v_gene: TRBV6-2/TRBV6-3
CDR3nt: TGTGCCACCTACTCCCCAACGGACACTGAAGCTTTCTTT
CDR3aa: CATYSPTDTEAFF

d_gene: .
abundance: .
j_gene: TRBJ1-5
v_gene: TRBV29-1
CDR3nt: TGCAGCGCCGCGGGGCAGGCCCAAGGGCCCCAGCATTTT
CDR3aa: CSAAGQAQGPQHF

d_gene: .
abundance: .
j_gene: TRBJ1-2
v_gene: TRBV7-9
CDR3nt: TGTGCCAGCAGCTTAAGCTCCACAGACGGCTACACCTTC
CDR3aa: CASSLSSTDGYTF

d_gene: .
abundance: .
j_gene: TRBJ1-2
v_gene: TRBV25-1
CDR3nt: TGTGCCAGCAGTGAACAGCTCTATGGCTACACCTTC
CDR3aa: CASSEQLYGYTF

d_gene: .
abundance: once
j_gene: TRBJ2-2
v_gene: TRBV14
CDR3nt: TGTGCCAGCAGCCAAGACAGAAACACCGGGGAGCTGTTTTTT
CDR3aa: CASSQDRNTGELFF

d_gene: TRBD2
abundance: .
j_gene: TRBJ2-2
v_gene: TRBV20-1
CDR3nt: TGCAGTGTGGCTAGCGGGGTGACCGGGGAGCTGTTTTTT
CDR3aa: CSVASGVTGELFF

d_gene: TRBD2
abundance: .
j_gene: TRBJ2-1
v_gene: TRBV20-1
CDR3nt: TGCAGTGCCCAACCGGGACTAGCGGATCTAGGGGGGCAGTTCTTC
CDR3aa: CSAQPGLADLGGQFF